Below, one T cell receptor beta chain is given with its context. Its antigen is unknown. The data are from a study of cytomegalovirus exposure and HLA in healthy donors. Both 60 Vbeta primers and 13 Jbeta primers went into the PCR. Sequencing used immunoSEQ multiplex PCR; TCRdb keeps in-frame clones, though not all of them. Of some 170,000 clones listed, roughly four fifths are singletons. This CDR3 contains 15 residues. With 5 bases removed from V and 2 bases from J, the gap between germline ends came to 17 bases. The germline V gene has CDR1 GTSNPN and CDR2 SVGIG (reference sequence). Broader study findings: Owing to their indistinguishability, certain V segments, notably TRBV6-2 and TRBV6-3, were excluded. Sequencing artifact likely explains a cluster of highly shared sequence variants. A later analysis reportedly found fewer N-insertions in an Asian-associated ancestry cluster than the approximately 670-donor mean. According to an earlier analysis, most TCR beta V segments yielded productive rearrangements about 87% or about 30% of the time.

This chain links TRBV30 with TRBJ2-3, with D maybe TRBD2 (6 bases). The sample consisted of PBMCs. The clonotype was recovered from a woman aged 35 to 49 in good health and CMV-seronegative. CDR3 DNA sequence: TGTGCCTGGGCGAATGGGTGGGGGGTCACAGATACGCAGTATTTT. It yields the protein CAWANGWGVTDTQYF.